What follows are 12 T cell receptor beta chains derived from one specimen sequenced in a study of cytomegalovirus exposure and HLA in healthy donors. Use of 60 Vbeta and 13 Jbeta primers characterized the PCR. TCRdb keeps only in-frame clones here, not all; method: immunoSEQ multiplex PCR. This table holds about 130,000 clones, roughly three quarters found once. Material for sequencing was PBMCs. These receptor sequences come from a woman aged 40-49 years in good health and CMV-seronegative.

CDR3 amino acids: CASSLSGVEDEQYF. CDR3 DNA: TGTGCCAGCAGTTTGTCGGGAGTTGAAGACGAGCAGTACTTC. The chain employs TRBV27 and TRBJ2-7; a weak D match, TRBD2 (6 bases). Germline V gene data show CDR1 as MNHEY and CDR2 as SMNVEV (reference sequence). Trimming stripped 3 bases from V and 5 bases from J, with 14 bases between. The CDR3 has 14 residues.

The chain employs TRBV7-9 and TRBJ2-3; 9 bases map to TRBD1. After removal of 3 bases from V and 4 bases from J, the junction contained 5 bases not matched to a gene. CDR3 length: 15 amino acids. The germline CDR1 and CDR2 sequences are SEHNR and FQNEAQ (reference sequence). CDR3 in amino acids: CASSFLGTGSDTQYF. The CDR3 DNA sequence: TGTGCCAGCAGCTTTTTGGGGACAGGGTCAGATACGCAGTATTTT.

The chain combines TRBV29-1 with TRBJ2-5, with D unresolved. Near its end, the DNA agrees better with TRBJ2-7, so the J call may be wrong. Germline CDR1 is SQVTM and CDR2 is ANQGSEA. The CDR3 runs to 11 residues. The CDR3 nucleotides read TGCAGCGTTGAGCACGTCTACGAGCAGTACTTC. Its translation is CSVEHVYEQYF.

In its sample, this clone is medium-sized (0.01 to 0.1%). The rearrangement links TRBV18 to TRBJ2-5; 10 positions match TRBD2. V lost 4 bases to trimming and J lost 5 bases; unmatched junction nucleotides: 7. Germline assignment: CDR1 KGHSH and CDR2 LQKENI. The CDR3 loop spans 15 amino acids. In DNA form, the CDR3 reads TGTGCCAGCTCACTTGTAGCGGGGGGATCGGAGACCCAGTACTTC. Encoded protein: CASSLVAGGSETQYF.

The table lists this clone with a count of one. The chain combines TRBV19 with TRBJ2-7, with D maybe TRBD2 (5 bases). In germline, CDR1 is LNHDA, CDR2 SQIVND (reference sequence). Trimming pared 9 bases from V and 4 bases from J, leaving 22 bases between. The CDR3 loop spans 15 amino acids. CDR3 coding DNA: TGTGCCAGGCTACCGCCGGGGTTTTTAGAATACGAGCAGTACTTC. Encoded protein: CARLPPGFLEYEQYF.

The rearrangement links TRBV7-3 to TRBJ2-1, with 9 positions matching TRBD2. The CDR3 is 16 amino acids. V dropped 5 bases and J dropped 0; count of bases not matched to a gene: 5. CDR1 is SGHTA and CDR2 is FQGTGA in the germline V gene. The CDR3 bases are TGTGCCAGCAGCCCCCTTAGCGGGAGCTCCTACAATGAGCAGTTCTTC. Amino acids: CASSPLSGSSYNEQFF.

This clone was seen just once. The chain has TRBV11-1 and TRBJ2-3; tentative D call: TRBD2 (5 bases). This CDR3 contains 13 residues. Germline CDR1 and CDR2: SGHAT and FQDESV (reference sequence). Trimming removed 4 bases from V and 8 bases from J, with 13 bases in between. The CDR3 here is CASSSGGSITQYF. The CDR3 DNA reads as TGTGCCAGCAGCTCAGGAGGTTCAATTACGCAGTATTTT.

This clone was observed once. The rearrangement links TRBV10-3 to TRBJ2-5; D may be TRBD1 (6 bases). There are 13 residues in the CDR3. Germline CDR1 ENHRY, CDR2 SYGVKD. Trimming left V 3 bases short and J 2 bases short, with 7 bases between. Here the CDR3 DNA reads TGTGCCATCAGTGACCAGGGGCAAGAGACCCAGTACTTC. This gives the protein CAISDQGQETQYF.

The CDR3 DNA follows: TGTGCCAGCAAACAGGGGGGGGCGAGGACTAATGAAAAACTGTTTTTT. Its protein is CASKQGGARTNEKLFF. V is TRBV28 and J is TRBJ1-4, with 8 nucleotides matching TRBD1. With 7 bases clipped from V and 2 bases from J, the junction kept 9 bases outside the gene matches. There are 16 residues in the CDR3. Germline-derived CDR1 and CDR2 are MDHEN and SYDVKM.

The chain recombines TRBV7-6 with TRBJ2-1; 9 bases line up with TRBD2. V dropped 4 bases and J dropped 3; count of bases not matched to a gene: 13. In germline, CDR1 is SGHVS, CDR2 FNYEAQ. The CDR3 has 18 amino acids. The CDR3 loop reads CASSSGEAGGRFYNEQFF. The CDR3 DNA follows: TGTGCCAGCAGCTCCGGGGAAGCGGGGGGCCGATTCTACAATGAGCAGTTCTTC.

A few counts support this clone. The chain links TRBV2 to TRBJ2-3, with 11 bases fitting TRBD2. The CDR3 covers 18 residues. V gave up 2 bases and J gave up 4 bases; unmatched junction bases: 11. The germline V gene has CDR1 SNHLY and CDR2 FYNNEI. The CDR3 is CASSELWGLAGGADTQYF. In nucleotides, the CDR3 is TGTGCCAGCAGTGAATTGTGGGGGCTAGCGGGGGGTGCAGATACGCAGTATTTT.

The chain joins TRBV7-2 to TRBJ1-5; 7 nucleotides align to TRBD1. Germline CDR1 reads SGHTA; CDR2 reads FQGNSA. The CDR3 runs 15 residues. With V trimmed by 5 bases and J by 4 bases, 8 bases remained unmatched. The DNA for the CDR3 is TGTGCCAGCAGCGCTACAGGGGTGAATAATCAGCCCCAGCATTTT. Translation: CASSATGVNNQPQHF.